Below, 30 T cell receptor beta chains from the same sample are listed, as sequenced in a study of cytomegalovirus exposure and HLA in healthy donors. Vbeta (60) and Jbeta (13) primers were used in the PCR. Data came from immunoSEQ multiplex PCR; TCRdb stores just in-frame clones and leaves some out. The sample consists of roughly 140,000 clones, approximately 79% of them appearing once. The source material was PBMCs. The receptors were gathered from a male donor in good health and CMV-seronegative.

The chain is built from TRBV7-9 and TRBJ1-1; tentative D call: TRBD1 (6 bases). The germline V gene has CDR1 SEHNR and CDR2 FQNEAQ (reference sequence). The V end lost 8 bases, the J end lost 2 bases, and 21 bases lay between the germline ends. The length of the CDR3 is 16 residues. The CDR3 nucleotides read TGTGCCAGCTGTCAGGACAGACGATATAGAAACACTGAAGCTTTCTTT. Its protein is CASCQDRRYRNTEAFF.

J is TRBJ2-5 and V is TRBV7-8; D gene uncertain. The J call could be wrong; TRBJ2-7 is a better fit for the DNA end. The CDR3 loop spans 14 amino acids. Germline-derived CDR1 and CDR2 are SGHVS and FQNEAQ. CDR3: CASSLGASSYEQYF. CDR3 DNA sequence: TGTGCCAGCAGCTTAGGGGCCAGTTCCTACGAGCAGTACTTC.

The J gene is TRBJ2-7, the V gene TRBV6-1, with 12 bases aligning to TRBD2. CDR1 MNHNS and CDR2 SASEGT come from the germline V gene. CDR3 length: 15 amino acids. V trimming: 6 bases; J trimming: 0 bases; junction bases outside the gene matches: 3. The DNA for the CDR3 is TGTGCCAGCAGGATACTAGCGGGAGGCTCCTACGAGCAGTACTTC. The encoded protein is CASRILAGGSYEQYF.

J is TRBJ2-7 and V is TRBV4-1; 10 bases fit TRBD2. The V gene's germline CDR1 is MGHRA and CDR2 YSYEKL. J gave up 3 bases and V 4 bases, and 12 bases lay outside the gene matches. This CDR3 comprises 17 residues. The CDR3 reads CASSLLISGGGNYEQYF. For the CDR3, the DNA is TGCGCCAGCAGCCTGCTTATCAGCGGGGGGGGGAACTACGAGCAGTACTTC.

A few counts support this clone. The CDR3 loop is CASSLGGVPQETQYF. For the CDR3, the DNA is TGTGCCAGCAGCTTAGGGGGCGTGCCGCAAGAGACCCAGTACTTC. The V and J genes are TRBV11-3 and TRBJ2-5; TRBD1 is a possible D gene (5 bases). CDR3 length equals 15 residues. The V gene lost 1 base and the J gene lost 2 bases, with 11 bases spanning the gap. Germline assignment: CDR1 SGHNT and CDR2 YENEEA.

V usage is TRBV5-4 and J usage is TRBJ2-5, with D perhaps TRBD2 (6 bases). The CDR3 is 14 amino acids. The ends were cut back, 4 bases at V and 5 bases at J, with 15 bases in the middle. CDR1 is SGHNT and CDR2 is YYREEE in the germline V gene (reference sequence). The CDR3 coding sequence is TGTGCCAGCAGCCCCGGGGGACGGATGGAGACCCAGTACTTC. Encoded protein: CASSPGGRMETQYF.

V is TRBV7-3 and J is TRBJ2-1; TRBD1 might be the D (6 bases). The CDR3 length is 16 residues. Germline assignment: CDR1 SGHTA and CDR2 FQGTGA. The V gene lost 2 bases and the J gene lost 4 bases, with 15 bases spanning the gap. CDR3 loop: CASSLAPGESYNEQFF. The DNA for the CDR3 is TGTGCCAGCAGCTTAGCCCCAGGGGAGTCGTACAATGAGCAGTTCTTC. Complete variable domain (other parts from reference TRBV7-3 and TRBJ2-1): GAGVSQTPSNKVTEKGKYVELRCDPISGHTALYWYRQSLGQGPEFLIYFQGTGAADDSGLPNDRFFAVRPEGSVSTLKIQRTERGDSAVYLCASSLAPGESYNEQFFGPGTRLTVL.

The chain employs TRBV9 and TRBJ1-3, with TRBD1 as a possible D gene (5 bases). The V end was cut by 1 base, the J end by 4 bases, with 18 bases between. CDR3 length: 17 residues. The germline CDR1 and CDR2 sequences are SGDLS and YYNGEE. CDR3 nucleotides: TGTGCCAGCAGCGTAAAGGCCTATTTGGGGGGAGGAAACACCATATATTTT. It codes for CASSVKAYLGGGNTIYF.

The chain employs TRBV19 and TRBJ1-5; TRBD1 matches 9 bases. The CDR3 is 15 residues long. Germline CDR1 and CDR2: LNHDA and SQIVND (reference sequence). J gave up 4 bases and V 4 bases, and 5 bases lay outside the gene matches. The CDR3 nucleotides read TGTGCCAGTAGTACCACAGGGGGCCAAAATCAGCCCCAGCATTTT. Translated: CASSTTGGQNQPQHF.

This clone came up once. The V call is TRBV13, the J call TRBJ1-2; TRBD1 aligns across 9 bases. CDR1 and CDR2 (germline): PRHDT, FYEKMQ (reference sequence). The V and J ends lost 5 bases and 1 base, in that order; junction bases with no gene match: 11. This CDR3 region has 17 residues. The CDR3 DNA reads TGTGCCAGCAGCCCCCGGACAGGGGCACACCTTAACTATGGCTACACCTTC. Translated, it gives CASSPRTGAHLNYGYTF.

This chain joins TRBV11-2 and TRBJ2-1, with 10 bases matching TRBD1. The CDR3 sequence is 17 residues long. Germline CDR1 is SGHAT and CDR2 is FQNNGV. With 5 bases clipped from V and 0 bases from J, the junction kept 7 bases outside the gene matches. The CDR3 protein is CASSTGTGDVSYNEQFF. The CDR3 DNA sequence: TGTGCCAGCAGCACAGGGACAGGGGATGTCTCCTACAATGAGCAGTTCTTC. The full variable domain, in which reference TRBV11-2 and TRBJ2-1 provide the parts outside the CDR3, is EAGVAQSPRYKIIEKRQSVAFWCNPISGHATLYWYQQILGQGPKLLIQFQNNGVVDDSQLPKDRFSAERLKGVDSTLKIQPAKLEDSAVYLCASSTGTGDVSYNEQFFGPGTRLTVL.

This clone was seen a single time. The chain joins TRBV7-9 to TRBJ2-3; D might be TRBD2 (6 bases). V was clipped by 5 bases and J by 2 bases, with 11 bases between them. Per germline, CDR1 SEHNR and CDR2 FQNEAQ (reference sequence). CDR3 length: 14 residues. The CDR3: CASSRRADTDTQYF. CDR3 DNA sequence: TGTGCCAGCAGCCGGAGGGCCGACACAGATACGCAGTATTTT.

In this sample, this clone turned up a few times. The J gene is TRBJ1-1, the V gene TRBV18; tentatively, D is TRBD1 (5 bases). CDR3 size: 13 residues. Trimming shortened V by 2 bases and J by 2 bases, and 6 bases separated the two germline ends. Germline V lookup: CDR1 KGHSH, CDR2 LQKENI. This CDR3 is CASSPGANTEAFF. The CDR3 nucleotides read TGTGCCAGCTCACCAGGGGCCAACACTGAAGCTTTCTTT.

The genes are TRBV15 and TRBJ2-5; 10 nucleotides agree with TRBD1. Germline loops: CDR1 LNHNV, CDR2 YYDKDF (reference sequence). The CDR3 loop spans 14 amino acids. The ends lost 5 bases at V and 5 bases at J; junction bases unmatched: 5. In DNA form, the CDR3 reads TGTGCCACCAGCTACGGGACAGGGGACGAGACCCAGTACTTC. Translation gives CATSYGTGDETQYF.

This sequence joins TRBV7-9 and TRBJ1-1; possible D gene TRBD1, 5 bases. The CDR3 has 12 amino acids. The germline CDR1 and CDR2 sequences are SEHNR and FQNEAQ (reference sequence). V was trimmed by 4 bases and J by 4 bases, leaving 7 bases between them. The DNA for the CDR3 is TGTGCCAGCAGCTCCACAGGCACTGAAGCTTTCTTT. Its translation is CASSSTGTEAFF.

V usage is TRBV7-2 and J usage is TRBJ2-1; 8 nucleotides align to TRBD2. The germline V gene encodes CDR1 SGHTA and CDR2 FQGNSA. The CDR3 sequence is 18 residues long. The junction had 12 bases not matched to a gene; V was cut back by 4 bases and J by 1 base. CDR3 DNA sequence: TGTGCCAGCAGCTCCCCGGGTAGCGGGAAGGCTTCCTACAATGAGCAGTTCTTC. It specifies CASSSPGSGKASYNEQFF.

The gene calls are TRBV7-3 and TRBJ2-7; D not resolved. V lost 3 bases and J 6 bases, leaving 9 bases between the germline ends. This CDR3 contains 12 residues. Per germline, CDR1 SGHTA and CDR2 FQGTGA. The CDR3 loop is CASSFGAGEQYF. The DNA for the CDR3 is TGTGCCAGCAGCTTCGGAGCCGGCGAGCAGTACTTC.

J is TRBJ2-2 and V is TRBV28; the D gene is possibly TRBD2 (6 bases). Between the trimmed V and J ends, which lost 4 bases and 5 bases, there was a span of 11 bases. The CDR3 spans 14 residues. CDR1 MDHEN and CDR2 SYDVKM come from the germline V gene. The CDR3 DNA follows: TGTGCCAGCAGTTCAAAGGGGAGGACCGGGGAGCTGTTTTTT. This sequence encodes CASSSKGRTGELFF.

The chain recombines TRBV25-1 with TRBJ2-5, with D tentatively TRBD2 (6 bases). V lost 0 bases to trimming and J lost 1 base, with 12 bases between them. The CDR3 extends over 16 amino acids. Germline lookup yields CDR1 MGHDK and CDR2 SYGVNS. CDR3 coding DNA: TGTGCCAGCAGTGAATATGCGGGGAGGAGCCAAGAGACCCAGTACTTC. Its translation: CASSEYAGRSQETQYF.

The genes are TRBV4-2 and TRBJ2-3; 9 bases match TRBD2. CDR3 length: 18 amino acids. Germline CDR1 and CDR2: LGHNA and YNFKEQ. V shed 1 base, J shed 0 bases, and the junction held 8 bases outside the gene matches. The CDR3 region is CASSQGLAGQESTDTQYF. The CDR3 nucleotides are TGTGCCAGCAGCCAAGGGCTAGCGGGGCAAGAGAGCACAGATACGCAGTATTTT.

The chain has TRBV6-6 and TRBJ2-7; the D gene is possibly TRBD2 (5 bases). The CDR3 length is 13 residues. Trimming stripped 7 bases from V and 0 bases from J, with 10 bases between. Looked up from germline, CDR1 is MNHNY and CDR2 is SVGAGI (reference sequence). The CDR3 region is CASTQRASYEQYF. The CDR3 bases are TGTGCCAGCACCCAGAGGGCCTCCTACGAGCAGTACTTC.

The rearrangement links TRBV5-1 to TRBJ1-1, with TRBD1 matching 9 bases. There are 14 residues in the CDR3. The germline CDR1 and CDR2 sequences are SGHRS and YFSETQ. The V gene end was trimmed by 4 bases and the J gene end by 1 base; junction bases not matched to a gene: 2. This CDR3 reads CASSAQGANTEAFF. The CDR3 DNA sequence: TGCGCCAGCAGCGCACAGGGGGCGAACACTGAAGCTTTCTTT.

The CDR3 coding sequence is TGTGCCAGCAGTTTCGTAGCCGAGCAGTACTTC. Protein sequence: CASSFVAEQYF. The chain has TRBV2 and TRBJ2-7, with D unresolved. V lost 5 bases and J 6 bases, leaving 8 bases between the germline ends. This CDR3 contains 11 residues. CDR1 is SNHLY, CDR2 FYNNEI, per germline. Variable domain in full (rest from reference TRBV2 and TRBJ2-7): EPEVTQTPSHQVTQMGQEVILRCVPISNHLYFYWYRQILGQKVEFLVSFYNNEISEKSEIFDDQFSVERPDGSNFTLKIRSTKLEDSAMYFCASSFVAEQYFGPGTRLTVT.

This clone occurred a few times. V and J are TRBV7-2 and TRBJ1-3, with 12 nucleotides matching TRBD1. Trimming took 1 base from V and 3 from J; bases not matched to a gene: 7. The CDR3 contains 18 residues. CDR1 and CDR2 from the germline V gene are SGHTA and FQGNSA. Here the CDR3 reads CASSLVGTGGLYGNTIYF. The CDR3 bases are TGTGCCAGCAGCTTAGTCGGGACAGGGGGCTTATATGGAAACACCATATATTTT.

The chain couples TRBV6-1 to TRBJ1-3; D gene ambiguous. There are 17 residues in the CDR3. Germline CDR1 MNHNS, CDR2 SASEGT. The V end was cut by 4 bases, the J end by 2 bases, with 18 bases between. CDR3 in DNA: TGTGCCAGCAGTGGAGGAGGAAGGATTCCGGCTGGAAACACCATATATTTT. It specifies CASSGGGRIPAGNTIYF.

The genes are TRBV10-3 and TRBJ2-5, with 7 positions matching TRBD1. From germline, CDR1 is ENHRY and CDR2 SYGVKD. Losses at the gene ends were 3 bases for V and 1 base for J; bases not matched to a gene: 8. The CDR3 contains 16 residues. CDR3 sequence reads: CAISDPGQIFQETQYF. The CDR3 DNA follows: TGTGCCATCAGTGACCCGGGACAGATTTTCCAAGAGACCCAGTACTTC.

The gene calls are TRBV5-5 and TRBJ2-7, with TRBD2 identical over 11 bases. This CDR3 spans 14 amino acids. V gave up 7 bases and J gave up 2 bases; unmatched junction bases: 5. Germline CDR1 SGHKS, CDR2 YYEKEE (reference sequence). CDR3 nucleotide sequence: TGTGCCAGCCGGAGACTAGCGGGAACCTACGAGCAGTACTTC. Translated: CASRRLAGTYEQYF. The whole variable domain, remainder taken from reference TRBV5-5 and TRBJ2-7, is DAGVTQSPTHLIKTRGQQVTLRCSPISGHKSVSWYQQVLGQGPQFIFQYYEKEERGRGNFPDRFSARQFPNYSSELNVNALLLGDSALYLCASRRLAGTYEQYFGPGTRLTVT.

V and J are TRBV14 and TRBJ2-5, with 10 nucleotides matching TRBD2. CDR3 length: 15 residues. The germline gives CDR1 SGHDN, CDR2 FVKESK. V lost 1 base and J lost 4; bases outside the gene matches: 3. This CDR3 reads CASSQVLAGAETQYF. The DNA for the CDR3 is TGTGCCAGCAGCCAAGTTCTAGCGGGAGCAGAGACCCAGTACTTC. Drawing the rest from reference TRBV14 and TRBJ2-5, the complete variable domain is EAGVTQFPSHSVIEKGQTVTLRCDPISGHDNLYWYRRVMGKEIKFLLHFVKESKQDESGMPNNRFLAERTGGTYSTLKVQPAELEDSGVYFCASSQVLAGAETQYFGPGTRLLVL.

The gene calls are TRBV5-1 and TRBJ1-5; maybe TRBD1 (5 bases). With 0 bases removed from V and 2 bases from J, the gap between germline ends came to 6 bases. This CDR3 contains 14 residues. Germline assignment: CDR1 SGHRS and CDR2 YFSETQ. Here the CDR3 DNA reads TGCGCCAGCAGCTTGGAAGGGGGCAATCAGCCCCAGCATTTT. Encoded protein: CASSLEGGNQPQHF.

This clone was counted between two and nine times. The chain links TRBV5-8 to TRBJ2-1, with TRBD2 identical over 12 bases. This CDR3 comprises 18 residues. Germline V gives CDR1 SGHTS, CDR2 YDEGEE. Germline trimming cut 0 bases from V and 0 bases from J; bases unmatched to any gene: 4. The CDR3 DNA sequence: TGTGCCAGCAGCTTGGTACTAGCGGGAGGCAGCTCCTACAATGAGCAGTTCTTC. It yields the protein CASSLVLAGGSSYNEQFF.